The 2 T cell receptor beta chains presented below share a single source sample, sequenced in a study of T cell responses to AZD1222 COVID-19 vaccine. Only in-frame clones appear in the TCRdb table, and some are missing; sequencing was by immunoSEQ multiplex PCR. The sample includes approximately 100,000 clones, 86% seen only once; the top ten take about 1.5%. Here the sequenced sample was peripheral blood, taken on day 0 of AZD1222 vaccination. Receptor source: an adult in good health.

In DNA form, the CDR3 reads TGTGCCAGCAGCTTGGGCGGAAGCTCCTACAATGAGCAGTTCTTC. Translating gives CASSLGGSSYNEQFF. V usage is TRBV11-2 and J usage is TRBJ2-1; D is unresolved. The CDR3 is 15 residues long. Deletions cut 3 bases from V and 0 bases from J, with 9 bases between. Looked up from germline, CDR1 is SGHAT and CDR2 is FQNNGV.

This clone appeared once. The chain uses TRBV10-3 and TRBJ1-2; no clear D gene. Trimming shortened V by 2 bases and J by 0 bases, and 7 bases separated the two germline ends. Germline V gene lookup returns CDR1 ENHRY and CDR2 SYGVKD. This CDR3 comprises 14 residues. The CDR3 is CAISETGANYGYTF. The CDR3 DNA follows: TGTGCCATCAGTGAGACGGGTGCTAACTATGGCTACACCTTC.